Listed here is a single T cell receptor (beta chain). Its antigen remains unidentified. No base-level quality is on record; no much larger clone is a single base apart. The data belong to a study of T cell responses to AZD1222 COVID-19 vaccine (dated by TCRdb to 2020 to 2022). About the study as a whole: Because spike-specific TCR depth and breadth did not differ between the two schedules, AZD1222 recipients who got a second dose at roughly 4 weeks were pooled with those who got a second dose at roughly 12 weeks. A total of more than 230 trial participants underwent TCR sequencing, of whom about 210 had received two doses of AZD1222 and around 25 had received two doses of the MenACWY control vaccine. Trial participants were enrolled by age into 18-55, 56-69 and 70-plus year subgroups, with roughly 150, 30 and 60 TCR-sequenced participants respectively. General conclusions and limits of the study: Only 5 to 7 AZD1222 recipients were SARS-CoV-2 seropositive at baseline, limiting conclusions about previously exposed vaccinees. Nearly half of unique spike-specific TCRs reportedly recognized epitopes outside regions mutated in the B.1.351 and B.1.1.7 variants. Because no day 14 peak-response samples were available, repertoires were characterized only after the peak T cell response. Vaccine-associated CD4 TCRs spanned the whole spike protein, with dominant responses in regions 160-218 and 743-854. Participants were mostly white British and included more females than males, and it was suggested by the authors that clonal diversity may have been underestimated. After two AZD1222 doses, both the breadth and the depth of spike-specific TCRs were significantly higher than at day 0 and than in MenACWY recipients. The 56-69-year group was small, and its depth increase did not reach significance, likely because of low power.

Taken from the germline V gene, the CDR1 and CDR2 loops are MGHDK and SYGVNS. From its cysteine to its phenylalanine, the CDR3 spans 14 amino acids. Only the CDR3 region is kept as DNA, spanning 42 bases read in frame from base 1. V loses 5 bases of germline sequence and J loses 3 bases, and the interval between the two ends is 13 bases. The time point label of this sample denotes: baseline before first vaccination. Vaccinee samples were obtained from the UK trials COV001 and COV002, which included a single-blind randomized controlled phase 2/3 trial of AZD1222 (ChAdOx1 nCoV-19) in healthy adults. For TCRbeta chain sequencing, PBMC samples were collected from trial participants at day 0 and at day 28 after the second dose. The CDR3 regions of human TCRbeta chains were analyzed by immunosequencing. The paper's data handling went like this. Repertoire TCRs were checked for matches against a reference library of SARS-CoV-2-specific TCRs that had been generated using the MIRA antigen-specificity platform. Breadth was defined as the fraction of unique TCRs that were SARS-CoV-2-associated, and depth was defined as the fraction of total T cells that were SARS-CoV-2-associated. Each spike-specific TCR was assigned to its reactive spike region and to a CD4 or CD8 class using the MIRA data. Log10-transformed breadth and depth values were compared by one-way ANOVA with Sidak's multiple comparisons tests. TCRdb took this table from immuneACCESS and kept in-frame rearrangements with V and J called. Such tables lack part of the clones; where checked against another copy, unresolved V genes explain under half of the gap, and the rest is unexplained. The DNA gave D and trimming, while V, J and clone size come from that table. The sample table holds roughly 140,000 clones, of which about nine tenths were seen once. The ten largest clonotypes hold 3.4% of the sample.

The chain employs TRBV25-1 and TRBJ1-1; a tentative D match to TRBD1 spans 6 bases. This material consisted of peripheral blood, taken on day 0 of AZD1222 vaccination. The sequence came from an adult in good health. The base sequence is TGTGCCAGCAGTAAAACAGGGTCTCACACTGAAGCTTTCTTT. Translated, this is CASSKTGSHTEAFF. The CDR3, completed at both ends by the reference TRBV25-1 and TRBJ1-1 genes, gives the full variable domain EADIYQTPRYLVIGTGKKITLECSQTMGHDKMYWYQQDPGMELHLIHYSYGVNSTEKGDLSSESTVSRIRTEHFPLTLESARPSHTSQYLCASSKTGSHTEAFFGQGTRLTVV.